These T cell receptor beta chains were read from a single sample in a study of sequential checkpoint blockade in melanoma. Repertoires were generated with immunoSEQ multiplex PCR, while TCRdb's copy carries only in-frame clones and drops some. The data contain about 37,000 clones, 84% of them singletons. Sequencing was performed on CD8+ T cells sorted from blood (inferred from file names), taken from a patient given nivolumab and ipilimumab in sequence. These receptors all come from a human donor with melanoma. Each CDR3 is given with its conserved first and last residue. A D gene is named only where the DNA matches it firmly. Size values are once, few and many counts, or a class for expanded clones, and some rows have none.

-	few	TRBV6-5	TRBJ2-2	CASTAGRPLTGELFF	TGTGCCAGCACTGCAGGCAGACCGCTAACCGGGGAGCTGTTTTTT
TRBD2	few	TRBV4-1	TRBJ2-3	CASSPPSGGLDTQYF	TGCGCCAGCAGCCCCCCCTCGGGAGGTTTAGATACGCAGTATTTT
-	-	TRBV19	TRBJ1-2	CASSIGTRSGYGYTF	TGTGCCAGTAGTATCGGGACACGGTCGGGCTATGGCTACACCTTC
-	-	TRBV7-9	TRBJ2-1	CASSPKGESSEQFF	TGTGCCAGCAGCCCGAAGGGGGAGTCATCTGAGCAGTTCTTC
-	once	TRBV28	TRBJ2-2	CASSLPGSGELFF	TGTGCCAGCAGTCTCCCAGGATCCGGGGAGCTGTTTTTT
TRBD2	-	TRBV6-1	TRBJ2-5	CASSEWGLASQETQYF	TGTGCCAGCAGTGAATGGGGACTAGCGTCCCAAGAGACCCAGTACTTC
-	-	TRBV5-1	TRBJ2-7	CASSSDSNEQYF	TGCGCCAGCAGCTCCGACAGCAACGAGCAGTACTTC
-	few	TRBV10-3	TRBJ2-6	CAISGLDSRPAGANVLTF	TGTGCCATCAGTGGCTTAGACAGCAGGCCCGCTGGGGCCAACGTCCTGACTTTC
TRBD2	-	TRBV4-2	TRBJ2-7	CASSLSRGLETPYEQYF	TGTGCCAGCAGCCTGTCCAGGGGACTAGAAACCCCCTACGAGCAGTACTTC
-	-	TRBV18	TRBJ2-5	CASSGRGLETQYF	TGTGCCAGCTCAGGGCGTGGTTTGGAGACCCAGTACTTC
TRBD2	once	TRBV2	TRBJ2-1	CASSVVLAGATYNEQFF	TGTGCCAGCAGTGTGGTTCTAGCGGGCGCTACCTACAATGAGCAGTTCTTC
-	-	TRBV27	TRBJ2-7	CASSLPGLEQYF	TGTGCCAGCAGTTTACCAGGGCTCGAGCAGTACTTC
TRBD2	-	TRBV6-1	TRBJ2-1	CASRGGISSYNGQFF	TGTGCCAGCAGGGGGGGGATTAGCTCCTACAATGGGCAGTTCTTC
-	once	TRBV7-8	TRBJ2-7	CASSFGQSYEQYF	TGTGCCAGCAGCTTCGGACAGTCCTACGAGCAGTACTTC
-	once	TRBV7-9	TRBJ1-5	CASTSTQEGANQPQHF	TGTGCCAGCACCTCCACCCAAGAGGGCGCCAATCAGCCCCAGCATTTT
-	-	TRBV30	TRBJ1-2	CAWSVQGGDYGYTF	TGTGCCTGGAGTGTACAAGGGGGAGACTATGGCTACACCTTC
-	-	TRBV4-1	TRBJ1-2	CASSPTFGGVDGYTF	TGCGCCAGCAGCCCTACTTTCGGGGGGGTCGATGGCTACACCTTC
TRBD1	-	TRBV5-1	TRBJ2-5	CASSSPGQGIEETQYF	TGCGCCAGCAGCTCCCCGGGACAGGGGATCGAGGAGACCCAGTACTTC
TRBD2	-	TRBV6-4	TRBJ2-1	CASSDGLAGGNEQFF	TGTGCCAGCAGTGACGGACTAGCGGGAGGGAATGAGCAGTTCTTC
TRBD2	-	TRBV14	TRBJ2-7	CASSLLAGSLDEQYF	TGTGCCAGCAGCCTCCTAGCGGGATCTCTGGACGAGCAGTACTTC
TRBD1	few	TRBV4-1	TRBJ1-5	CASSQEGQGGSNQPQHF	TGCGCCAGCAGCCAAGAAGGGCAGGGGGGAAGCAATCAGCCCCAGCATTTT
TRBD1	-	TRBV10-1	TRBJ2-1	CAPPGQGQFF	TGCGCCCCCCCGGGACAGGGGCAGTTCTTC